The sequence of this T cell receptor (beta chain) was determined in a study of blood T cell repertoires in COVID-19. Study as a whole: PBMCs, B-cell-depleted T cells, or T cells provided the cDNA or gDNA that made up the material.

TCRdb's copy holds only in-frame clones and misses some; the assay was immunoSEQ multiplex PCR. Of some 42,000 clones listed, about 82% are singletons. Looked up from germline, CDR1 is MNHEY and CDR2 is SVGAGI. Deletions cut 4 bases from V and 14 bases from J, with 9 bases between. This CDR3 region has 10 residues. This clone was seen just once. This TCR came from a man aged 50-60 years with active COVID-19. This chain links TRBV6-5 with TRBJ2-1; D is undetermined. The sequenced sample was peripheral blood. In DNA, the CDR3 is TGTGCCAGCAGTTCCCACTCGGAGTTCTTC. Its translation is CASSSHSEFF.